The entry below describes one TCR beta chain. Its specific antigen is unknown. No much larger clone is present one base from it, and per-base qualities are unavailable. For sequencing of the TCRbeta CDR3 region, genomic DNA was extracted from the sorted cells. The immunoSEQ Assay was used to sequence the TCRbeta CDR3 regions. TCRdb provides this immuneACCESS table in a form limited to in-frame rearrangements. Some clones are lacking; in checked studies, under half of them reflect an unresolved V gene, and why the rest are absent is not known. In this sample the table shows about 94,000 clones, 80% to 95% of which occur a single time. The top ten clones comprise under 4% of the sample. The sample is drawn from a study of OX40 agonist ivuxolimab in advanced cancers. As for the study more broadly: Ivuxolimab was a fully human IgG2 agonistic monoclonal antibody targeting the costimulatory receptor OX40 (CD134). Intravenous ivuxolimab was administered to patients every 2 weeks at six dose levels: 0.01, 0.1, 0.3, 1.5, 3 and 10 mg/kg. Of the approximately 50 dose-escalation patients, hepatocellular carcinoma was present in 19, melanoma in some 15, renal cell carcinoma in 9 and head and neck cancer in 9. In the dose-escalation cohort, around 80% of patients were male, and the mean age was approximately 60 years with a range of roughly 20 to 85. Patients were allowed to have had prior anti-PD-1, anti-PD-L1 or anti-CTLA-4 therapy, and approximately 43% of the dose-escalation patients had previously received checkpoint inhibitors. Partial responses occurred in three dose-escalation patients, of whom one had hepatocellular carcinoma and two had cutaneous melanoma. The purpose of peripheral TCRbeta sequencing was to test whether ivuxolimab changed TCR sequence diversity and led to clonal T-cell expansion. The paper covers the monotherapy dose-escalation part of the phase I ivuxolimab trial, which included N of about 50 patients. Results and caveats for the whole study, not just this receptor: Antigen specificity was not determined for the clonally expanded peripheral T cells. At doses from 0.1 to 3.0 mg/kg, clonal expansion was seen in both CD4+ and CD8+ blood T cells between baseline and week 6. After ivuxolimab, expanded clones were on average more numerous among CD8+ T cells than among CD4+ T cells. In the 0.1-3.0 mg/kg groups, partial responders were among the patients with the lowest normalized peripheral clonal expansion, particularly in CD8+ T cells. Low levels of normalized T-cell clonal expansion were also seen in some nonresponding patients.

The trial excluded patients who had a history of autoimmune disease or who were on systemic immunosuppression. Peripheral blood for TCR sequencing was drawn from every dose cohort at baseline, at cycle 4 day 1 and at cycle 7 day 1. The samples were taken from a phase I, first-in-human, multicenter, open-label dose-escalation trial of ivuxolimab. Adults with locally advanced or metastatic melanoma, renal cell, hepatocellular, or head and neck squamous cell carcinoma were enrolled in the trial. Before TCR sequencing, CD4+ and CD8+ T cells were separately sorted from peripheral blood. Taken from cysteine to phenylalanine, the CDR3 has 15 residues. Of the read, only the CDR3 DNA is kept; its 45 bases are in frame from base 1. Trimming costs V 5 bases and J 1 base, and their ends lie 14 bases apart. Looking up the germline V gene yields CDR1 SGHAT and CDR2 FQNNGV.

The sample was CD4+ or CD8+ T cells sorted from blood, taken in a trial of the OX40 agonist ivuxolimab. The sequence joins TRBV11-2 to TRBJ2-5; D gene: possibly TRBD2, on 6 matching bases. The receptor comes from an adult with an advanced solid tumor such as melanoma, head and neck, liver or kidney cancer. The CDR3: CASSPRDFPQETQYF. The nucleotides are TGTGCCAGCAGCCCCCGGGACTTTCCCCAAGAGACCCAGTACTTC. When the CDR3 is completed using the reference TRBV11-2 and TRBJ2-5 genes on either side, the full variable domain is EAGVAQSPRYKIIEKRQSVAFWCNPISGHATLYWYQQILGQGPKLLIQFQNNGVVDDSQLPKDRFSAERLKGVDSTLKIQPAKLEDSAVYLCASSPRDFPQETQYFGPGTRLLVL.